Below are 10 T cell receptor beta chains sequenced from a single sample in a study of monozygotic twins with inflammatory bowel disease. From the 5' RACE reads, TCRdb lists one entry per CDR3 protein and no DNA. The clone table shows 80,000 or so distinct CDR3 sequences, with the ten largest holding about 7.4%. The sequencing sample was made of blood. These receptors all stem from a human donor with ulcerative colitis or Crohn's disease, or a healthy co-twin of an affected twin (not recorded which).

The CDR3: CASSRGEQPQHF. V and J are TRBV7-9 and TRBJ1-5. Germline-derived CDR1 and CDR2 are SEHNR and FQNEAQ (reference sequence). The CDR3 is 12 residues long.

The CDR3 reads CSAPSGTNTGELFF. The V and J genes are TRBV20-1 and TRBJ2-2; TCRdb's D call, TRBD1, is unchecked because there is no DNA. The CDR3 is made up of 14 amino acids. Germline V gene data show CDR1 as DFQATT and CDR2 as SNEGSKA (reference sequence).

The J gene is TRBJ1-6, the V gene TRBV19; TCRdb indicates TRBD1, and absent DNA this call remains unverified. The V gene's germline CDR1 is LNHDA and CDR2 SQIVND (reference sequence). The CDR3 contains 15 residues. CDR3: CASQAGTGGNSPLHF.

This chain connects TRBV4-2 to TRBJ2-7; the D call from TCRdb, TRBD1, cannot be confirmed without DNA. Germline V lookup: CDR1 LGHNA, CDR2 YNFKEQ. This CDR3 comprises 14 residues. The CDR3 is CASSSHRGDREQYF.

This CDR3 is CASSRTGGDSPLHF. The chain combines TRBV5-1 with TRBJ1-6; TCRdb lists TRBD1, though no DNA is available to test this call. CDR3 length: 14 amino acids. Germline V gene lookup returns CDR1 SGHRS and CDR2 YFSETQ. Full variable domain (remainder filled in from reference TRBV5-1 and TRBJ1-6): KAGVTQTPRYLIKTRGQQVTLSCSPISGHRSVSWYQQTPGQGLQFLFEYFSETQRNKGNFPGRFSGRQFSNSRSEMNVSTLELGDSALYLCASSRTGGDSPLHFGNGTRLTVT.

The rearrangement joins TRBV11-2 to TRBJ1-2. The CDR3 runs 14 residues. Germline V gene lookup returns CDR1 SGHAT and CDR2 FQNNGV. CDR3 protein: CASSLVVWDYGYTF.

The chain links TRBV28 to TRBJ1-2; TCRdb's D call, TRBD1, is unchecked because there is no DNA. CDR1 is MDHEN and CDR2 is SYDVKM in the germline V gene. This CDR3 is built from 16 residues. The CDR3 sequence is CASRETGVFGAYGYTF.

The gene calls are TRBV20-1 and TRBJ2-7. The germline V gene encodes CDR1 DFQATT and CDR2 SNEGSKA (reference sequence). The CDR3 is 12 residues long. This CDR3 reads CSARGIFYEQYF.

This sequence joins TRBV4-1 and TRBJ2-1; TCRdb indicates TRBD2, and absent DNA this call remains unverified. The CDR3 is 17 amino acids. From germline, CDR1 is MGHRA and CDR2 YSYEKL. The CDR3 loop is CASSQVDLGMIYNEQFF.

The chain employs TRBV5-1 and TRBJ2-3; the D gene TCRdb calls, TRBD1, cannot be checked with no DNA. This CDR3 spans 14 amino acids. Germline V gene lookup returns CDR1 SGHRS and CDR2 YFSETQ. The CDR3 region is CASSLGQDPDTQYF. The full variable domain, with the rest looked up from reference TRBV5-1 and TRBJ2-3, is KAGVTQTPRYLIKTRGQQVTLSCSPISGHRSVSWYQQTPGQGLQFLFEYFSETQRNKGNFPGRFSGRQFSNSRSEMNVSTLELGDSALYLCASSLGQDPDTQYFGPGTRLTVL.